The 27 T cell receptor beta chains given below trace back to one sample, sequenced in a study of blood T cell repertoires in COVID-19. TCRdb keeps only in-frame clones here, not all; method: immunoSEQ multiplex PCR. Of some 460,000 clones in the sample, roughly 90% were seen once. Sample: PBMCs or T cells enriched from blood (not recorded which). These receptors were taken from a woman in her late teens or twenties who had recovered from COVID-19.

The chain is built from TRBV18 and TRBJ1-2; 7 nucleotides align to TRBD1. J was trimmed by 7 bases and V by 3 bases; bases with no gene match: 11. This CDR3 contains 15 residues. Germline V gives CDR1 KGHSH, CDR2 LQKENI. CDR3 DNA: TGTGCCAGCTCACCTGACAGGGCCTTAACGAGTGGCTACACCTTC. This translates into CASSPDRALTSGYTF.

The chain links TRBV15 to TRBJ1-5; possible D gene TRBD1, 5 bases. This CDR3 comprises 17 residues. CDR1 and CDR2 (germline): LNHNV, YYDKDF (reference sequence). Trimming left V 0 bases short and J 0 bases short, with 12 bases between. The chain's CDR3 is CATSREGGADSNQPQHF. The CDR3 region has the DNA TGTGCCACCAGCAGAGAGGGAGGGGCGGATAGCAATCAGCCCCAGCATTTT. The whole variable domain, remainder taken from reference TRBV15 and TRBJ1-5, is DAMVIQNPRYQVTQFGKPVTLSCSQTLNHNVMYWYQQKSSQAPKLLFHYYDKDFNNEADTPDNFQSRRPNTSFCFLDIRSPGLGDTAMYLCATSREGGADSNQPQHFGDGTRLSIL.

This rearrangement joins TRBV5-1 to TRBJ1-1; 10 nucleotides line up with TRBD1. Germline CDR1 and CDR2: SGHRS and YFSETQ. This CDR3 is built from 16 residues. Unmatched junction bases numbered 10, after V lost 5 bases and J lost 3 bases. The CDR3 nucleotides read TGCGCCAGCAGTAGGACAGGGGGGCCAGCGGACACTGAAGCTTTCTTT. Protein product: CASSRTGGPADTEAFF.

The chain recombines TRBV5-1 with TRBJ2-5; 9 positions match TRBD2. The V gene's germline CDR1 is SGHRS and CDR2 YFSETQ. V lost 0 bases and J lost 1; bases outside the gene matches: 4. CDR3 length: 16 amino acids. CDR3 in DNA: TGCGCCAGCAGCTTGGCCAGCGGGGGGTCCCAAGAGACCCAGTACTTC. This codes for CASSLASGGSQETQYF.

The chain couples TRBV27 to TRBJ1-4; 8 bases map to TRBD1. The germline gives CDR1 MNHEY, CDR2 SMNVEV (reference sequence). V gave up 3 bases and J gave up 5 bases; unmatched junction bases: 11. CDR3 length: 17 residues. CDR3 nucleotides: TGTGCCAGCAGTTTGTCACAGGGGGAGGGGGGAAATGAAAAACTGTTTTTT. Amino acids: CASSLSQGEGGNEKLFF.

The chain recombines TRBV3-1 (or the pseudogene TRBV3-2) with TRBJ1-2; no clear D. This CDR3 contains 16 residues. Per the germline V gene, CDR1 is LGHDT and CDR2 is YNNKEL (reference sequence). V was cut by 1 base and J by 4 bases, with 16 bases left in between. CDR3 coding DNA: TGTGCCAGCAGCCAAGGGTCCTCCGGGTCACGCTATGGCTACACCTTC. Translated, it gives CASSQGSSGSRYGYTF.

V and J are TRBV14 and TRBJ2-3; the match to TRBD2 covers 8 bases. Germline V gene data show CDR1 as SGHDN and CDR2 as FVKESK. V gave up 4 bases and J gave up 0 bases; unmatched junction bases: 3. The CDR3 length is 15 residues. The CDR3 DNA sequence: TGTGCCAGCAGCCCGGGACTAGTTAGCACAGATACGCAGTATTTT. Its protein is CASSPGLVSTDTQYF.

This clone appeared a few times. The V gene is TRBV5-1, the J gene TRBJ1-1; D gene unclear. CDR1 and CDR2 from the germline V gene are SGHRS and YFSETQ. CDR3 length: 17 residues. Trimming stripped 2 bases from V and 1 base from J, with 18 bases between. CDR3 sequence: CASSLAPSDNANTEAFF. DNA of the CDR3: TGCGCCAGCAGCTTAGCCCCCTCCGACAACGCGAACACTGAAGCTTTCTTT.

As DNA, the CDR3 is TGTGCCACCAGCCTCTTGGGGACAGGGGGCATCGGAACCGGGGAGCTGTTTTTT. This encodes CATSLLGTGGIGTGELFF. This chain connects TRBV15 to TRBJ2-2; 12 positions agree with TRBD1. Germline-derived CDR1 and CDR2 are LNHNV and YYDKDF (reference sequence). The CDR3 consists of 18 residues. V was clipped by 5 bases and J by 5 bases; unmatched bases: 12.

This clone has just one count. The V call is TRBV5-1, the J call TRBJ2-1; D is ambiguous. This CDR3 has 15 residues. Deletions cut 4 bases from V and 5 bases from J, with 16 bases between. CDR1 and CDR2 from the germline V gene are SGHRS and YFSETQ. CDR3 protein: CASSQQPQKDNEQFF. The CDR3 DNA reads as TGCGCCAGCAGCCAACAGCCGCAAAAGGACAATGAGCAGTTCTTC. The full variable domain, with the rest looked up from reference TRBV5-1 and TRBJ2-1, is KAGVTQTPRYLIKTRGQQVTLSCSPISGHRSVSWYQQTPGQGLQFLFEYFSETQRNKGNFPGRFSGRQFSNSRSEMNVSTLELGDSALYLCASSQQPQKDNEQFFGPGTRLTVL.

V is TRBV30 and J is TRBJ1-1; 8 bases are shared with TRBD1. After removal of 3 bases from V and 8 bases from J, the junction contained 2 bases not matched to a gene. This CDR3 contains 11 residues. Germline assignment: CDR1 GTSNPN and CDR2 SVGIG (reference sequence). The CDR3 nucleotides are TGTGCCTGGAGAGGGACAGGCGAAGCTTTCTTT. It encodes CAWRGTGEAFF.

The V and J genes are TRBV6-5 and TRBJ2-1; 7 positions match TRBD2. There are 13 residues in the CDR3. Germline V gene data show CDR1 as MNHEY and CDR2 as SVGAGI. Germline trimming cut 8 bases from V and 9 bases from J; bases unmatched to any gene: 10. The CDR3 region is CASRVSGDGEQFF. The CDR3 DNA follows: TGTGCCAGCCGAGTCAGCGGGGATGGTGAGCAGTTCTTC.

The CDR3 here is CASSQYCLAGAGGRSYNEQFF. The DNA for the CDR3 is TGTGCCAGCAGCCAATACTGTTTGGCAGGGGCGGGGGGCCGGTCCTACAATGAGCAGTTCTTC. This chain uses TRBV6-6 with TRBJ2-1, with 8 bases that match TRBD2. CDR1 MNHNY and CDR2 SVGAGI come from the germline V gene (reference sequence). CDR3 length: 21 amino acids. V gave up 6 bases and J gave up 1 base; unmatched junction bases: 23.

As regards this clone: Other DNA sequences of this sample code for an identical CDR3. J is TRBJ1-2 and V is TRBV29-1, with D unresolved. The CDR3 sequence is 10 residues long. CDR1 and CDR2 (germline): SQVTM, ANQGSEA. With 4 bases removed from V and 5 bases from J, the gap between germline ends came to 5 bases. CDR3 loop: CSVGAYGYTF. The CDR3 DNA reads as TGCAGCGTTGGCGCTTATGGCTACACCTTC.

DNA of the CDR3: TGTGCCAGCAGCCCCCGGGACAGGGAACCGCCCCAGCATTTT. Encoded protein: CASSPRDREPPQHF. The rearrangement joins TRBV7-2 to TRBJ1-5, with 9 bases identical to TRBD1. The CDR3 is made up of 14 amino acids. Losses at the gene ends were 5 bases for V and 9 bases for J; bases not matched to a gene: 8. Germline assignment: CDR1 SGHTA and CDR2 FQGNSA.

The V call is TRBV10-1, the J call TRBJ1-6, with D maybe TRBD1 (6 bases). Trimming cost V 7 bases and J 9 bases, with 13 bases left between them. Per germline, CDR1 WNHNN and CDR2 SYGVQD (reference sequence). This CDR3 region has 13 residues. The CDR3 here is CASKAGVGSPLHF. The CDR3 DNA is TGCGCCAGCAAAGCAGGGGTAGGTTCACCCCTCCACTTT.

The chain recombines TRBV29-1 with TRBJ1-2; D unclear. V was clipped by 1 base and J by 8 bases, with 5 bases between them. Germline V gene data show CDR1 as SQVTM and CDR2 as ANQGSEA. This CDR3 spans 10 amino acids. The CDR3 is CSVEGEGYTF. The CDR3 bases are TGCAGCGTTGAAGGGGAGGGCTACACCTTC.

CDR3 loop: CASSSAGGNTIYF. For the CDR3, the DNA is TGTGCCAGCAGCTCGGCAGGGGGAAACACCATATATTTT. The rearrangement joins TRBV2 to TRBJ1-3; perhaps TRBD1 as D (5 bases). V shed 6 bases and J shed 4 bases, with 10 bases lying between them. Germline lookup yields CDR1 SNHLY and CDR2 FYNNEI. The CDR3 has 13 residues.

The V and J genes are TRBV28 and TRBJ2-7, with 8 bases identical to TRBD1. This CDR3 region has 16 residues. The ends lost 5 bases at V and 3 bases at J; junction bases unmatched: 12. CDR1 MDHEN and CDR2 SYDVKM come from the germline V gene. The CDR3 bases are TGTGCCAGCAGTCGGACAGGGACGTCTCTGTTCTACGAGCAGTACTTC. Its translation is CASSRTGTSLFYEQYF.

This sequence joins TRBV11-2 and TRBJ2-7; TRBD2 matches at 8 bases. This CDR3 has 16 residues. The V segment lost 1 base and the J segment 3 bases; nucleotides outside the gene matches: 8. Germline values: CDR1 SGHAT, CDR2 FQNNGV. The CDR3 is CASSLVSSAGGYEQYF. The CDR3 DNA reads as TGTGCCAGCAGCTTAGTATCCTCGGCGGGGGGCTACGAGCAGTACTTC.

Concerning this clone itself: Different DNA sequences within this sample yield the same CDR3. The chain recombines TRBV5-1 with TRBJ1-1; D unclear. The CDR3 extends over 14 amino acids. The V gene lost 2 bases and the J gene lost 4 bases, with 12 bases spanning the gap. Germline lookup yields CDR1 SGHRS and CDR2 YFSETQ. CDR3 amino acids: CASSLEGYGTEAFF. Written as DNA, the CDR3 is TGCGCCAGCAGCTTAGAGGGTTATGGCACTGAAGCTTTCTTT.

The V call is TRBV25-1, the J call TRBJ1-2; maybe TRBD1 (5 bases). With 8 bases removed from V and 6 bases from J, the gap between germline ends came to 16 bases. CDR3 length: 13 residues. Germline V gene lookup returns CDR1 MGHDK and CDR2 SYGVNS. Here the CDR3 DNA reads TGTGCCAGCCGCGGAACGGGGGAGGATGGCTACACCTTC. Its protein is CASRGTGEDGYTF.

The CDR3 DNA sequence: TGTGCCTGGAGCGGAGGGCGCTACGGGGCTAATTCACCCCTCCACTTT. Protein: CAWSGGRYGANSPLHF. The rearrangement joins TRBV30 to TRBJ1-6; D perhaps matches TRBD1 (5 bases). The CDR3 covers 16 residues. Germline values: CDR1 GTSNPN, CDR2 SVGIG (reference sequence). The V and J ends lost 3 bases and 6 bases respectively, with 18 bases between them.

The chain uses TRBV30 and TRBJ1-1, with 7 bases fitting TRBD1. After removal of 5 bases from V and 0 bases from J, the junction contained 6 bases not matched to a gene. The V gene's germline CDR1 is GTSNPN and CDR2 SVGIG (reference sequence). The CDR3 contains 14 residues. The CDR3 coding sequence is TGTGCCTGGGGTACGGGACAGTTGAACACTGAAGCTTTCTTT. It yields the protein CAWGTGQLNTEAFF.

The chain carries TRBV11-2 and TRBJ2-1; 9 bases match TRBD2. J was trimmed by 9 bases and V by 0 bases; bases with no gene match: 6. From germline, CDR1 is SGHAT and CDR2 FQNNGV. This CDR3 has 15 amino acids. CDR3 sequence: CASSLDSGGYGEQFF. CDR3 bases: TGTGCCAGCAGCTTAGACAGCGGGGGGTACGGTGAGCAGTTCTTC.

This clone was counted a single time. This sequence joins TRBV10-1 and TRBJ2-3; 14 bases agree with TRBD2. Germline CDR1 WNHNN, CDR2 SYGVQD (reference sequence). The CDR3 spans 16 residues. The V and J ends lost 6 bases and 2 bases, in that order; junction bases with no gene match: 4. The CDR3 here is CASRPGLAGDTDTQYF. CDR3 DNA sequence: TGCGCCAGCAGGCCGGGACTAGCGGGGGACACAGATACGCAGTATTTT.

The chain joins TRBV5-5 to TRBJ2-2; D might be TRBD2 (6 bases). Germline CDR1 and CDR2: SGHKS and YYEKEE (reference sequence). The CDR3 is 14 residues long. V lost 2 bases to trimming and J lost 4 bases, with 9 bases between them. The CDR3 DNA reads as TGTGCCAGCAGCTTCATCGGGGGCACCGGGGAGCTGTTTTTT. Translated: CASSFIGGTGELFF.